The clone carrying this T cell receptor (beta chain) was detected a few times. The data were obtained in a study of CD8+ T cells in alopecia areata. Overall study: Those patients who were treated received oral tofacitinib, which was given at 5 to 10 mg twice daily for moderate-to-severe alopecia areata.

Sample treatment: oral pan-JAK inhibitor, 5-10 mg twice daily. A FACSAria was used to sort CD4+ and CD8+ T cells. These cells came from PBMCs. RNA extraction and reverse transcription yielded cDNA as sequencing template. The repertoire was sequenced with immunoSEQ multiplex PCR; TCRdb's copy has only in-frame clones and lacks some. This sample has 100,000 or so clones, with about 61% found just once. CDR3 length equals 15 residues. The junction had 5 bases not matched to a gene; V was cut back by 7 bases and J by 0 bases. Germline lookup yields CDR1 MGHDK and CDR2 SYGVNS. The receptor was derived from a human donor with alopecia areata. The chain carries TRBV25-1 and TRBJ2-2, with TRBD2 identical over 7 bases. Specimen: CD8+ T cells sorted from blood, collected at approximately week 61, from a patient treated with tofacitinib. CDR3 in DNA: TGTGCCAGCAATCCGGGACTACCGAACACCGGGGAGCTGTTTTTT. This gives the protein CASNPGLPNTGELFF.